This is a list of T cell receptor beta chains from one sample in a study of cytomegalovirus exposure and HLA in healthy donors. Clones were sequenced by immunoSEQ multiplex PCR, and TCRdb holds only the in-frame ones, with some missing. Counted here are about 160,000 clones, nearly 90% occurring once; the ten biggest clones make up under 4.5%. Source material: PBMCs. The source is a man aged 18 to 29 in good health and CMV-seropositive. Each CDR3 is given with its conserved first and last residue. The order of the fields is CDR3 protein, J gene, V gene, CDR3 length.

CASSLGLWRTMGAKNIQYF | TRBJ2-4 | TRBV5-4 | 19
CASTIGGTGWTEAFF | TRBJ1-1 | TRBV5-4 | 15
CASSYVASSYEQYF | TRBJ2-7 | TRBV6-5 | 14
CASSFMGAGQPQHF | TRBJ1-5 | TRBV27 | 14
CASRRIGTGGETQYF | TRBJ2-5 | TRBV6-6 | 15
CASAWDRGTRETQYF | TRBJ2-5 | TRBV7-9 | 15
CASSLARSTDTQYF | TRBJ2-3 | TRBV7-9 | 14
CASSLALAGPTGELFF | TRBJ2-2 | TRBV7-9 | 16
CASSSTGIMNTEAFF | TRBJ1-1 | TRBV28 | 15
CASSSLRQGPNYEQYF | TRBJ2-7 | TRBV6-6 | 16
CASSLRVQRDEQFF | TRBJ2-1 | TRBV4-1 | 14
CATSRVGTLAGMETQYF | TRBJ2-5 | TRBV15 | 17
CSVKTSGSSYEQYF | TRBJ2-7 | TRBV29-1 | 14
CASSELGDEQFF | TRBJ2-1 | TRBV10-2 | 12
CASSLLPSYEQYF | TRBJ2-7 | TRBV5-4 | 13
CASSPMTSGISYEQYF | TRBJ2-7 | TRBV18 | 16
CASSLGQANTEAFF | TRBJ1-1 | TRBV7-9 | 14
CASRHTGGSGEQYF | TRBJ2-7 | TRBV27 | 14
CASSEVAKETQYF | TRBJ2-5 | TRBV6-1 | 13
CASRLLAGITYEQYF | TRBJ2-7 | TRBV6-1 | 15
CASSIEHLDTGELFF | TRBJ2-2 | TRBV19 | 15
CASRKRGLAGGPFNEQFF | TRBJ2-1 | TRBV27 | 18
CASSLSPTGAYEQYF | TRBJ2-7 | TRBV28 | 15
CASSLREPQTYEQYF | TRBJ2-7 | TRBV5-1 | 15
CASSLENGLNTDTQYF | TRBJ2-3 | TRBV11-2 | 16
CSVEDKRNNEQFF | TRBJ2-1 | TRBV29-1 | 13
CSVPAGVEQYF | TRBJ2-7 | TRBV29-1 | 11
CASSQDWGDRGYEQYF | TRBJ2-7 | TRBV5-1 | 16
CASSLGGLAGTFTDTQYF | TRBJ2-3 | TRBV7-2 | 18
CASSDIRTSFGRTEAFF | TRBJ1-1 | TRBV6-1 | 17
CASSYGRGAGEQYF | TRBJ2-7 | TRBV6-5 | 14
CASSANGQGAFYGYTF | TRBJ1-2 | TRBV9 | 16